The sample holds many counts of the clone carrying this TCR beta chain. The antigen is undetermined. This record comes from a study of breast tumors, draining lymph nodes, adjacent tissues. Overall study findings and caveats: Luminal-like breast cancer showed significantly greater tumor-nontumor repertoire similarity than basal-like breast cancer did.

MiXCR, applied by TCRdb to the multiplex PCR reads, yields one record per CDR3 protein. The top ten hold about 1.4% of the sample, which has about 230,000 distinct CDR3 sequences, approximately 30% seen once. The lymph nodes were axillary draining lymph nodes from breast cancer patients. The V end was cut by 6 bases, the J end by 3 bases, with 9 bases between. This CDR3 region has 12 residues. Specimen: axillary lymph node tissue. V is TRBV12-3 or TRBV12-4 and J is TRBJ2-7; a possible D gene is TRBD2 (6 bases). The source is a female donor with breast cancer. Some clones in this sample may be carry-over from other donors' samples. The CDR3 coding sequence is TGTGCCAGCAGAGGAGGGGACTACGAGCAGTACTTC. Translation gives CASRGGDYEQYF.